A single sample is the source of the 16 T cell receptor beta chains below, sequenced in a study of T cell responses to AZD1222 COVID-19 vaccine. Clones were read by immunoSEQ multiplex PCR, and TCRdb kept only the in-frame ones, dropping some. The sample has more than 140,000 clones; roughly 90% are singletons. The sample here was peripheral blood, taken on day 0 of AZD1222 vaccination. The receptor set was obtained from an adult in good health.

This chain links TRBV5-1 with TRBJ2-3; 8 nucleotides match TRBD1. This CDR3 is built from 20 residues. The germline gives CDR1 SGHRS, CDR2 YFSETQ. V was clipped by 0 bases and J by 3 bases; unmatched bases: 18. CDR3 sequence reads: CASSLVGPGTGFMRTDTQYF. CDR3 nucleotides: TGCGCCAGCAGCTTGGTGGGTCCCGGGACAGGCTTCATGCGGACAGATACGCAGTATTTT.

The CDR3 nucleotides read TGTGCCAGCAGATCGGCATGGGCAGAGCCGACCTACGAGCAGTACTTC. This translates into CASRSAWAEPTYEQYF. The chain carries TRBV28 and TRBJ2-7, with D unclear. Germline V gene sequence: CDR1 MDHEN, CDR2 SYDVKM. CDR3 length equals 16 residues. Trimming took off 6 bases at V and 2 bases at J, with 20 bases between the two ends.

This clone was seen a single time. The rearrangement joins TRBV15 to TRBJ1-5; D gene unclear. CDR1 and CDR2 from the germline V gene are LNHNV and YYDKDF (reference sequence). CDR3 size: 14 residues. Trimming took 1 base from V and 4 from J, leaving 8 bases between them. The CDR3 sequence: CATSRVNGNQPQHF. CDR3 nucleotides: TGTGCCACCAGCAGAGTAAATGGAAATCAGCCCCAGCATTTT.

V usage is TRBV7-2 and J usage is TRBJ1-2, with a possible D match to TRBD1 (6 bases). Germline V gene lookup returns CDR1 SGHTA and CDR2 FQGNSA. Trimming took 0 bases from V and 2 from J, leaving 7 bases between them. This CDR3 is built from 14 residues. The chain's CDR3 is CASSLAGQNYGYTF. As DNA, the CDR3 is TGTGCCAGCAGCTTAGCCGGACAGAACTATGGCTACACCTTC. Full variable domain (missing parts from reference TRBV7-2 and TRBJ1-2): GAGVSQSPSNKVTEKGKDVELRCDPISGHTALYWYRQSLGQGLEFLIYFQGNSAPDKSGLPSDRFSAERTGGSVSTLTIQRTQQEDSAVYLCASSLAGQNYGYTFGSGTRLTVV.

The CDR3 DNA reads as TGTGCCAGCAGTTCCGCGGACAGGGACAATGAGCAGTTCTTC. Amino acids: CASSSADRDNEQFF. V gene TRBV28 combines with J gene TRBJ2-1; TRBD1 matches at 8 bases. CDR1 and CDR2 (germline): MDHEN, SYDVKM. The V and J ends lost 4 bases and 5 bases, in that order; junction bases with no gene match: 4. This CDR3 has 14 amino acids.

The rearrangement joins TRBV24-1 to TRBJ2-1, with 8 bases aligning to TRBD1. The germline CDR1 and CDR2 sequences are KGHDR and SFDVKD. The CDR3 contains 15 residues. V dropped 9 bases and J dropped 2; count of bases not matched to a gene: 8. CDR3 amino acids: CATRQTGVAYNEQFF. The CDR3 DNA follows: TGTGCCACCCGCCAGACAGGGGTTGCCTACAATGAGCAGTTCTTC.

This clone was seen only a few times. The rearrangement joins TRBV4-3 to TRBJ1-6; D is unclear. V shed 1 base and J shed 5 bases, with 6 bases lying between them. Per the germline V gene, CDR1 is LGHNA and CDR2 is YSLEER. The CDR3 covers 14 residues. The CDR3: CASSQGPNNSPLHF. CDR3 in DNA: TGCGCCAGCAGCCAAGGACCAAATAATTCACCCCTCCACTTT.

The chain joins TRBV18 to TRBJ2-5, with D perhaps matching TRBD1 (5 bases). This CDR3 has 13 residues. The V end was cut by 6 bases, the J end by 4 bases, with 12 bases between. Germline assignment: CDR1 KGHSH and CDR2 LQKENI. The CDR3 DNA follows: TGTGCCAGCTCTCAGGGTGCTCCAGAGACCCAGTACTTC. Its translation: CASSQGAPETQYF.

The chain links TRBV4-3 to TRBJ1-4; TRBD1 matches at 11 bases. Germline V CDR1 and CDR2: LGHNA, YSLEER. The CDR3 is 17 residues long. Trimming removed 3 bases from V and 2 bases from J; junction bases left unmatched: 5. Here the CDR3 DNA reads TGCGCCAGCAGCCAGGGGGACAGGGGGTTGACTAATGAAAAACTGTTTTTT. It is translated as CASSQGDRGLTNEKLFF.

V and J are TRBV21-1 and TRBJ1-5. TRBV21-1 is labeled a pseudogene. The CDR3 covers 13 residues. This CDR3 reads CASSKGYNQPQHF. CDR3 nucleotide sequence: TGTGCCAGCAGCAAAGGTTACAATCAGCCCCAGCATTTT.

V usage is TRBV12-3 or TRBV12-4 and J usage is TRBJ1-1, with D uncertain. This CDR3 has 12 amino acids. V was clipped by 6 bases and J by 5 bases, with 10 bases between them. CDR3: CASSSGWTEAFF. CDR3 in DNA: TGTGCCAGCAGCTCTGGATGGACTGAAGCTTTCTTT.

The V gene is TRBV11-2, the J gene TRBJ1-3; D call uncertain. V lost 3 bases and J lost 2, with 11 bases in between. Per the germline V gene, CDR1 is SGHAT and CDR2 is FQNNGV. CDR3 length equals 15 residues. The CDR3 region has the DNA TGTGCCAGCAGCTTCGGCGGGTGGGCTGGAAACACCATATATTTT. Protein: CASSFGGWAGNTIYF.

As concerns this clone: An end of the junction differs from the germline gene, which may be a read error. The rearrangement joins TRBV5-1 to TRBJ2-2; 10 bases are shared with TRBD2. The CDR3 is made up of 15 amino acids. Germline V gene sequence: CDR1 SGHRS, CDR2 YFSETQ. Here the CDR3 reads CASRTGLAKTGELFF. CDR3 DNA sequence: TGCGCCAGCAGAACGGGACTAGCGAAGACCGGGGAGCTGTTTTTT.

CDR3 in amino acids: CAWREQGRTEQPQHF. In nucleotides, the CDR3 is TGTGCCTGGAGGGAACAGGGAAGGACTGAACAGCCCCAGCATTTT. V and J are TRBV30 and TRBJ1-5; D is perhaps TRBD1 (6 bases). The CDR3 sequence is 15 residues long. V dropped 3 bases and J dropped 7 bases, with 19 bases sitting between them. The V gene's germline CDR1 is GTSNPN and CDR2 SVGIG (reference sequence).

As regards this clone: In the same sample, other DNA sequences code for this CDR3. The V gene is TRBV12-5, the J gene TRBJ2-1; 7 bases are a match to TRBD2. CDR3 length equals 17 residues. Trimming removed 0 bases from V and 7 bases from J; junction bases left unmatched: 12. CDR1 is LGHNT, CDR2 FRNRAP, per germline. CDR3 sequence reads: CASGLVLLAGDLNEQFF. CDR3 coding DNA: TGTGCTAGTGGTTTGGTACTGCTGGCGGGAGATTTGAATGAGCAGTTCTTC.

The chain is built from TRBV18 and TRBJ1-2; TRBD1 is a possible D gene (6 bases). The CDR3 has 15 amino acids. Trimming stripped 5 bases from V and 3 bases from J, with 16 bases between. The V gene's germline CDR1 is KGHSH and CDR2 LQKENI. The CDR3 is CASSFTGPLDYGYTF. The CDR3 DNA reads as TGTGCCAGCTCATTCACAGGGCCTCTTGACTATGGCTACACCTTC. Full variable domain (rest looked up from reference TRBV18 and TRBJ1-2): NAGVMQNPRHLVRRRGQEARLRCSPMKGHSHVYWYRQLPEEGLKFMVYLQKENIIDESGMPKERFSAEFPKEGPSILRIQQVVRGDSAAYFCASSFTGPLDYGYTFGSGTRLTVV.